The next 20 T cell receptor beta chains were all read from a single sample in a study of T cell responses to AZD1222 COVID-19 vaccine. Repertoires were generated with immunoSEQ multiplex PCR, while TCRdb's copy carries only in-frame clones and drops some. The sample carries some 110,000 clones, approximately 89% recorded once. The sequencing used peripheral blood, collected 28 days after the second AZD1222 dose. Receptors were obtained from an adult who received the AZD1222 COVID-19 vaccine.

The chain is built from TRBV27 and TRBJ2-1; no clear D gene. The CDR3 is made up of 12 amino acids. V gave up 6 bases and J gave up 4 bases, with 7 bases separating them. Germline values: CDR1 MNHEY, CDR2 SMNVEV (reference sequence). The DNA of the CDR3 is TGTGCCAGCAGACCATATTACAATGAGCAGTTCTTC. Its translation: CASRPYYNEQFF.

The rearrangement uses TRBV6-5 and TRBJ1-6; D ambiguous. The CDR3 is 12 amino acids. CDR1 MNHEY and CDR2 SVGAGI come from the germline V gene. Trimming shortened V by 6 bases and J by 6 bases, and 6 bases separated the two germline ends. The CDR3 sequence is CASSYSNSPLHF. Here the CDR3 DNA reads TGTGCCAGCAGCTACAGTAATTCACCCCTCCACTTT.

This sequence joins TRBV4-3 and TRBJ1-2; D is unclear. The V and J ends lost 3 bases and 2 bases respectively, with 10 bases between them. This CDR3 contains 14 residues. Germline values: CDR1 LGHNA, CDR2 YSLEER. The CDR3 nucleotides read TGCGCCAGCAGCCAGACGACGGTAAACTATGGCTACACCTTC. Amino acids: CASSQTTVNYGYTF.

The chain combines TRBV9 with TRBJ2-7; possibly TRBD2 for D (5 bases). The CDR3 has 14 amino acids. Per the germline V gene, CDR1 is SGDLS and CDR2 is YYNGEE. Deletions cut 0 bases from V and 2 bases from J, with 9 bases between. CDR3 residues: CASSVGGSPYEQYF. DNA for the CDR3: TGTGCCAGCAGCGTAGGTGGGAGTCCCTACGAGCAGTACTTC.

The chain employs TRBV6-2 or TRBV6-3 and TRBJ2-1; 14 bases match TRBD2. The V gene's germline CDR1 is MNHEY and CDR2 SVGEGT. The CDR3 runs to 15 residues. V shed 5 bases and J 8 bases; nucleotides not matched to a gene: 5. Here the CDR3 reads CASSPGLAGGHEQFF. The CDR3 nucleotides are TGTGCCAGCAGTCCCGGACTAGCGGGAGGCCATGAGCAGTTCTTC.

J is TRBJ1-1 and V is TRBV4-1; no definite D call. CDR3 length: 16 amino acids. Trimming removed 0 bases at V and 1 base at J, with 12 bases between. Germline lookup yields CDR1 MGHRA and CDR2 YSYEKL. CDR3 amino acids: CASSQDEVVGNTEAFF. CDR3 nucleotides: TGCGCCAGCAGCCAAGACGAGGTTGTCGGGAACACTGAAGCTTTCTTT.

The chain links TRBV5-4 to TRBJ1-1, with D uncertain. V was shortened by 4 bases and J by 0 bases, with 7 bases between the two germline ends. The CDR3 covers 13 residues. Germline assignment: CDR1 SGHNT and CDR2 YYREEE (reference sequence). The CDR3 protein is CASSITMNTEAFF. The CDR3 nucleotides are TGTGCCAGCAGCATCACAATGAACACTGAAGCTTTCTTT.

The V call is TRBV6-2 or TRBV6-3, the J call TRBJ2-2; D remains ambiguous. V was cut by 0 bases and J by 2 bases, with 7 bases left in between. The CDR3 runs to 15 residues. Germline lookup yields CDR1 MNHEY and CDR2 SVGEGT. This CDR3 is CASSYSDHNTGELFF. The CDR3 DNA reads as TGTGCCAGCAGTTACTCGGACCATAACACCGGGGAGCTGTTTTTT.

V is TRBV2 and J is TRBJ2-6; maybe TRBD1 (7 bases). V was clipped by 2 bases and J by 0 bases, with 14 bases between them. This CDR3 has 18 residues. The germline V gene encodes CDR1 SNHLY and CDR2 FYNNEI. The CDR3, as DNA: TGTGCCAGCAGTGAATTGGAGGGGGCCCGCTCTGGGGCCAACGTCCTGACTTTC. Encoded protein: CASSELEGARSGANVLTF.

The rearrangement joins TRBV7-2 to TRBJ2-2; 15 bases are a match to TRBD2. V trimming: 4 bases; J trimming: 4 bases; junction bases outside the gene matches: 4. The germline CDR1 and CDR2 sequences are SGHTA and FQGNSA. CDR3 length: 17 residues. Written as DNA, the CDR3 is TGTGCCAGCAGCTCGGGACTAGCGGGAGGAGTCACCGGGGAGCTGTTTTTT. Translated, it gives CASSSGLAGGVTGELFF.

This clone was seen a handful of times. The V and J genes are TRBV5-1 and TRBJ1-5; D might be TRBD1 (6 bases). Trimming took 0 bases from V and 7 from J, leaving 14 bases between them. This CDR3 region has 15 residues. CDR1 and CDR2 from the germline V gene are SGHRS and YFSETQ. CDR3 sequence (DNA): TGCGCCAGCAGCTTGGTCGCAGGGGACGGACAGCCCCAGCATTTT. Amino acids: CASSLVAGDGQPQHF.

V is TRBV7-2 and J is TRBJ1-2; 7 positions agree with TRBD1. The CDR3 is 14 amino acids. CDR1 and CDR2 (germline): SGHTA, FQGNSA. V trimming: 2 bases; J trimming: 6 bases; junction bases outside the gene matches: 6. CDR3 in amino acids: CASSLFDRVDGYTF. Written as DNA, the CDR3 is TGTGCCAGCAGCTTATTTGACAGGGTTGATGGCTACACCTTC.

CDR3 region: CASSQVLAGGSNEQFF. The CDR3 bases are TGTGCCAGCAGCCAAGTGCTGGCGGGAGGAAGCAATGAGCAGTTCTTC. V is TRBV3-1 (or the pseudogene TRBV3-2) and J is TRBJ2-1, with 8 bases fitting TRBD2. The CDR3 runs 16 residues. V lost 1 base and J lost 6; bases outside the gene matches: 8. The germline V gene encodes CDR1 LGHDT and CDR2 YNNKEL (reference sequence).

This chain connects TRBV6-5 to TRBJ1-5; D not certain. The germline gives CDR1 MNHEY, CDR2 SVGAGI. The ends were cut back, 2 bases at V and 2 bases at J, with 13 bases in the middle. The CDR3 loop spans 16 amino acids. The CDR3 DNA is TGTGCCAGCAGTTACGAAATTCCGGCCGGCAATCAGCCCCAGCATTTT. Translating it yields CASSYEIPAGNQPQHF.

The rearrangement joins TRBV5-4 to TRBJ2-1; TRBD2 agrees at 7 bases. Per the germline V gene, CDR1 is SGHNT and CDR2 is YYREEE (reference sequence). V gave up 4 bases and J gave up 2 bases; unmatched junction bases: 9. The CDR3 consists of 16 residues. CDR3 DNA: TGTGCCAGCAGCCCTGGAGGTGCGGGAGCCTACAATGAGCAGTTCTTC. Translated, it gives CASSPGGAGAYNEQFF.

The gene calls are TRBV6-1 and TRBJ2-7; the match to TRBD2 covers 9 bases. This CDR3 has 15 amino acids. The V and J ends lost 1 base and 7 bases, in that order; junction bases with no gene match: 8. The germline gives CDR1 MNHNS, CDR2 SASEGT. In DNA form, the CDR3 reads TGTGCCAGCAGTGAAGGGGCTAGCGGGACGGGGGAGCAGTACTTC. It codes for CASSEGASGTGEQYF.

CDR3 loop: CASSPGRTNEKLFF. The CDR3 region has the DNA TGTGCCAGCAGTCCGGGACGGACGAATGAAAAACTGTTTTTT. The rearrangement uses TRBV6-5 and TRBJ1-4; a possible D gene is TRBD1 (5 bases). The V end lost 5 bases, the J end lost 5 bases, and 12 bases lay between the germline ends. Looked up from germline, CDR1 is MNHEY and CDR2 is SVGAGI. This CDR3 is built from 14 residues.

This chain joins TRBV5-8 and TRBJ1-1, with TRBD1 identical over 8 bases. The CDR3 extends over 14 amino acids. Germline values: CDR1 SGHTS, CDR2 YDEGEE. The junction had 3 bases not matched to a gene; V was cut back by 0 bases and J by 5 bases. The CDR3 nucleotides are TGTGCCAGCAGCTTGGACAGGGGGTTTACTGAAGCTTTCTTT. Translation gives CASSLDRGFTEAFF.

This chain connects TRBV7-8 to TRBJ1-2; D uncertain. Trimming stripped 5 bases from V and 6 bases from J, with 13 bases between. Germline CDR1 SGHVS, CDR2 FQNEAQ. The CDR3 runs to 13 residues. In nucleotides, the CDR3 is TGTGCCAGCAGCCCCGGGAACCAGAATGGCTACACCTTC. Its protein product is CASSPGNQNGYTF.

This clone was seen a single time. In DNA, the CDR3 is TGTGCCATCAGTGAACGGACAGGGGTTTCGGGAGGCTACGAGCAGTACTTC. Protein: CAISERTGVSGGYEQYF. This chain connects TRBV10-3 to TRBJ2-7; 9 bases are a match to TRBD1. CDR1 is ENHRY and CDR2 is SYGVKD in the germline V gene. The V segment lost 3 bases and the J segment 3 bases; nucleotides outside the gene matches: 12. This CDR3 comprises 17 residues.